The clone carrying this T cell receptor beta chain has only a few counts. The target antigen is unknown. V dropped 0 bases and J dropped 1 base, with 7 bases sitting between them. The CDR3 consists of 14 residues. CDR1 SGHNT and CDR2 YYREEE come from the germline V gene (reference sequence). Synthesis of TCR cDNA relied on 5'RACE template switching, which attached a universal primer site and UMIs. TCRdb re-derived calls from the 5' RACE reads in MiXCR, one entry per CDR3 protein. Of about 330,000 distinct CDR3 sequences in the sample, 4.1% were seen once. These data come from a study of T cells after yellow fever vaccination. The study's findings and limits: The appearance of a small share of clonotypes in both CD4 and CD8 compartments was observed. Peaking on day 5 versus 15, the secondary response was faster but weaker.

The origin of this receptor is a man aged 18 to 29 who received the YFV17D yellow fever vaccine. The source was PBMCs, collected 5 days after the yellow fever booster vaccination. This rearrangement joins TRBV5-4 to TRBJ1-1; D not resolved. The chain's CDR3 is CASSLASQNTEAFF. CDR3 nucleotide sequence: TGTGCCAGCAGCTTGGCCAGCCAGAACACTGAAGCTTTCTTT. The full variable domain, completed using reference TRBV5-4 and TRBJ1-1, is ETGVTQSPTHLIKTRGQQVTLRCSSQSGHNTVSWYQQALGQGPQFIFQYYREEENGRGNFPPRFSGLQFPNYSSELNVNALELDDSALYLCASSLASQNTEAFFGQGTRLTVV.